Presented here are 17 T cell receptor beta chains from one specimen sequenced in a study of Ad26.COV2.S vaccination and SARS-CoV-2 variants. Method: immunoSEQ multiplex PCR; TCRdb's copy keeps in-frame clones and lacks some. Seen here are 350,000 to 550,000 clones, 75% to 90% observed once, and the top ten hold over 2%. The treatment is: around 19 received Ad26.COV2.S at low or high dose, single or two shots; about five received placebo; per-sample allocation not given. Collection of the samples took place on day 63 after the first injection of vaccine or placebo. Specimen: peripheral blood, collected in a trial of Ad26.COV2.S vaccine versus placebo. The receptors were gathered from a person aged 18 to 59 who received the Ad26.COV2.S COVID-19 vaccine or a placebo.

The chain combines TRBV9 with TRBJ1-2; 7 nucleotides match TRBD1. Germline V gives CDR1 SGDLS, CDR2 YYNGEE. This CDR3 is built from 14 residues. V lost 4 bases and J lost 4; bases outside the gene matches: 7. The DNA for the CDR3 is TGTGCCAGCAGCAAGCAGGGACAGAGCTATGGCTACACCTTC. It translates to CASSKQGQSYGYTF.

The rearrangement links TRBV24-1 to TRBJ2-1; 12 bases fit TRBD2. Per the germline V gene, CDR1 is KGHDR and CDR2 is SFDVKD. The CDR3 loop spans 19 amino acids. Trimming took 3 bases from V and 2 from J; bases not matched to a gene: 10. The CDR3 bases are TGTGCCACCAGTGATCCCCACGCCCGGACTAGCGGGGCCTACAATGAGCAGTTCTTC. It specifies CATSDPHARTSGAYNEQFF.

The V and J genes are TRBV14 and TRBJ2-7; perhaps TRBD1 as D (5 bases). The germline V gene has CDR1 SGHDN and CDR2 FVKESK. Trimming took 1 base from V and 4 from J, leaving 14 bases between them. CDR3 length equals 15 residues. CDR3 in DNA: TGTGCCAGCAGCCAAGTCGGTTCCAGGGCATACGAGCAGTACTTC. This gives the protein CASSQVGSRAYEQYF. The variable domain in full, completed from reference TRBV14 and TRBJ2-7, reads EAGVTQFPSHSVIEKGQTVTLRCDPISGHDNLYWYRRVMGKEIKFLLHFVKESKQDESGMPNNRFLAERTGGTYSTLKVQPAELEDSGVYFCASSQVGSRAYEQYFGPGTRLTVT.

CDR3: CASSLGRQETQYF. DNA of the CDR3: TGTGCCAGCAGTCTGGGACGGCAAGAGACCCAGTACTTC. This chain links TRBV2 with TRBJ2-5; TRBD1 or TRBD2 may be the D gene (5 bases each). V lost 5 bases to trimming and J lost 2 bases, with 9 bases between them. Germline CDR1 and CDR2: SNHLY and FYNNEI. The CDR3 loop spans 13 amino acids.

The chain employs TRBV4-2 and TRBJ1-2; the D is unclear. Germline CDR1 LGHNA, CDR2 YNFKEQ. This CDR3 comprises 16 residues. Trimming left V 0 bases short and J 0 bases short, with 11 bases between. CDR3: CASSQDLLVSNYGYTF. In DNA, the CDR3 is TGTGCCAGCAGCCAAGATCTCCTAGTCTCTAACTATGGCTACACCTTC.

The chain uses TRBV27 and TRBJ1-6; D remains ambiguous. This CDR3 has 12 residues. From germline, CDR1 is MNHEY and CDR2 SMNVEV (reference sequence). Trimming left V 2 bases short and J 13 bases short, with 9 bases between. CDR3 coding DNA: TGTGCCAGCAGTTTAGTGAAAGGTCCCCTCCACTTT. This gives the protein CASSLVKGPLHF.

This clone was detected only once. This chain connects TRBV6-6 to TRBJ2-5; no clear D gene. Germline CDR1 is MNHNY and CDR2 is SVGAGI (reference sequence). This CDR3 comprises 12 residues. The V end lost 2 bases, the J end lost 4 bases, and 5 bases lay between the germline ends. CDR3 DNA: TGTGCCAGCAGTTACAAACGAGAGACCCAGTACTTC. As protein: CASSYKRETQYF.

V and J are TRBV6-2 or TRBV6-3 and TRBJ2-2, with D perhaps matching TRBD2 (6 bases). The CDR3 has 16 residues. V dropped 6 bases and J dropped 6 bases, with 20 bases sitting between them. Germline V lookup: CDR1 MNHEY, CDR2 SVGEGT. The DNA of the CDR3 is TGTGCCAGCAGCCAAGCTAGCGATGTTTTCCCCGGGGAGCTGTTTTTT. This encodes CASSQASDVFPGELFF.

The CDR3 sequence: CASSSAGGNTRTDTQYF. The DNA of the CDR3 is TGCGCCAGCAGCTCAGCGGGGGGTAACACCCGCACAGATACGCAGTATTTT. The rearrangement joins TRBV5-1 to TRBJ2-3, with TRBD2 matching 9 bases. The junction had 9 bases not matched to a gene; V was cut back by 3 bases and J by 1 base. Germline loops: CDR1 SGHRS, CDR2 YFSETQ. This CDR3 contains 17 residues.

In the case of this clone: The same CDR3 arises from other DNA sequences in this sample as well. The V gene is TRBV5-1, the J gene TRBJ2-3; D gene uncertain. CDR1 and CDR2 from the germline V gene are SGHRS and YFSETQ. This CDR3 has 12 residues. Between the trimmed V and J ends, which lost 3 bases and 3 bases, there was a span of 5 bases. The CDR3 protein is CASSSPTDTQYF. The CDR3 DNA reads TGCGCCAGCAGCTCGCCGACAGATACGCAGTATTTT.

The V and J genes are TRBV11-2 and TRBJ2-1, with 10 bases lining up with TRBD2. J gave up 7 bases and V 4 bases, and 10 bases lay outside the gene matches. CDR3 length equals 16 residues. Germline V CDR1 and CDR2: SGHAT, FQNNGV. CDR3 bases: TGTGCCAGCAGCTCACCGTGGGGACTAGCGTCGAATGAGCAGTTCTTC. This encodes CASSSPWGLASNEQFF.

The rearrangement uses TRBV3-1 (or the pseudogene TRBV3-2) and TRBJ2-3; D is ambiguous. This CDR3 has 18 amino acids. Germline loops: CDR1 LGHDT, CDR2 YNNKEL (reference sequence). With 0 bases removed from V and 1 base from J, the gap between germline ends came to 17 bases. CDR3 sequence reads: CASSQDLVRPLGTDTQYF. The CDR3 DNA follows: TGTGCCAGCAGCCAAGATCTGGTGAGACCCCTGGGCACAGATACGCAGTATTTT.

This CDR3 reads CASSQNPTVSYEQYF. The DNA for the CDR3 is TGTGCCAGCAGTCAAAACCCAACAGTCTCCTACGAGCAGTACTTC. The chain has TRBV6-2 or TRBV6-3 and TRBJ2-7; D uncertain. This CDR3 has 15 residues. Trimming removed 5 bases from V and 0 bases from J, with 14 bases in between. Looked up from germline, CDR1 is MNHEY and CDR2 is SVGEGT.

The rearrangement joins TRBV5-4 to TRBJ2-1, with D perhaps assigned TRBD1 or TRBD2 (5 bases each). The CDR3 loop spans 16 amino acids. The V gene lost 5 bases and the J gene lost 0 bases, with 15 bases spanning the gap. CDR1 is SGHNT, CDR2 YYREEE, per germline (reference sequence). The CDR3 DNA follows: TGTGCCAGCAGTAGGGGCCCCGCGGGCTCCTACAATGAGCAGTTCTTC. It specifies CASSRGPAGSYNEQFF.

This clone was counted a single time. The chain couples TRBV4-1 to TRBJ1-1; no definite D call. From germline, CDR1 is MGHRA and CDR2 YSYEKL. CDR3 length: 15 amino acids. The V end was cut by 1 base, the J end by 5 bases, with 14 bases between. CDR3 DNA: TGCGCCAGCAGCCAAGGTTGGGGAGTCGATACTGAAGCTTTCTTT. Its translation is CASSQGWGVDTEAFF.

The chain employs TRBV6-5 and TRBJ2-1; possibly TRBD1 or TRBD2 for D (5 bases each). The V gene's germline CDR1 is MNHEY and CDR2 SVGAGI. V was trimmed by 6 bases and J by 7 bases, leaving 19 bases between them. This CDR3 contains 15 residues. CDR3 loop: CASSPSWGRGNEQFF. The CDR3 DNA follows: TGTGCCAGCAGCCCGAGTTGGGGGAGAGGGAATGAGCAGTTCTTC.

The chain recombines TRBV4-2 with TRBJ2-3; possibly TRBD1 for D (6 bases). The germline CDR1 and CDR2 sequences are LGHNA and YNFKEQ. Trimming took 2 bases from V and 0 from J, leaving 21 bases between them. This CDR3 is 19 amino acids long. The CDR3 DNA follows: TGTGCCAGCAGCCAACTAACCCTGGTCAGGGACACTAGCACAGATACGCAGTATTTT. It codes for CASSQLTLVRDTSTDTQYF.